Each of the 16 T cell receptor beta chains below was sequenced from the same sample in a study of T cell repertoires in cytomegalovirus infection. Using its own MiXCR run on the reads, TCRdb lists one record per CDR3 protein. The sample shows more than 650,000 distinct CDR3 sequences, 35% of them seen only once. Sequenced material: PBMCs. The receptors here all came from a human donor in good health (CMV status not recorded). Some clones in this sample may be carry-over from other donors' samples.

This clonotype was detected only a few times. The J gene is TRBJ2-5, the V gene TRBV7-2; D is unresolved. Germline V gene lookup returns CDR1 SGHTA and CDR2 FQGNSA. Trimming removed 4 bases at V and 7 bases at J, with 7 bases between. The CDR3 contains 11 residues. CDR3 in amino acids: CASSSLGTQYF. The CDR3 coding sequence is TGTGCCAGCAGCTCCCTCGGGACCCAGTACTTC.

This clonotype showed up just a few times. This chain links TRBV7-2 with TRBJ1-1; unclear D gene. CDR1 and CDR2 from the germline V gene are SGHTA and FQGNSA. The CDR3 runs to 16 residues. V was cut by 3 bases and J by 0 bases, with 14 bases left in between. CDR3 region: CASSLLSARMNTEAFF. The DNA of the CDR3 is TGTGCCAGCAGCTTGTTGTCAGCAAGGATGAACACTGAAGCTTTCTTT.

This clonotype was detected a few times. Sequence at one end of the junction differs from germline and may be a read error. The CDR3 is CACAGVSKDTQYF. The CDR3 DNA follows: TGTGCCTGTGCGGGAGTTAGCAAAGATACGCAGTATTTT. The rearrangement joins TRBV6-8 to TRBJ2-3, with 7 bases fitting TRBD2. The CDR3 loop spans 13 amino acids. Germline V gene data show CDR1 as MNHGY and CDR2 as SAAAGT.

J is TRBJ2-1 and V is TRBV11-1; D is uncertain. Trimming took off 3 bases at V and 6 bases at J, with 24 bases between the two ends. The CDR3 length is 18 residues. Germline CDR1 reads SGHAT; CDR2 reads FQDESV (reference sequence). DNA for the CDR3: TGTGCCAGCAGCTTTCCCCCGGCCTTCCTCCTCTCAGGCAATGAGCAGTTCTTC. Amino acid sequence: CASSFPPAFLLSGNEQFF. The entire variable domain, with the rest obtained from reference TRBV11-1 and TRBJ2-1, is as follows: EAEVAQSPRYKITEKSQAVAFWCDPISGHATLYWYRQILGQGPELLVQFQDESVVDDSQLPKDRFSAERLKGVDSTLKIQPAELGDSAMYLCASSFPPAFLLSGNEQFFGPGTRLTVL.

This rearrangement joins TRBV28 to TRBJ1-2; no clear D. Trimming left V 6 bases short and J 6 bases short, with 8 bases between. Germline CDR1 and CDR2: MDHEN and SYDVKM. This CDR3 comprises 11 residues. CDR3 coding DNA: TGTGCCAGCAGCGTGGGTCATGGCTACACCTTC. Amino acid sequence: CASSVGHGYTF.

The chain is built from TRBV6-1 and TRBJ1-1; 10 nucleotides line up with TRBD1. The CDR3 is made up of 17 amino acids. Trimming cost V 4 bases and J 3 bases; bases outside gene matches: 11. Germline assignment: CDR1 MNHNS and CDR2 SASEGT. CDR3 in DNA: TGTGCCAGCAGTGCCCGACAGGGGGCCCGTTCGGACACTGAAGCTTTCTTT. Its protein is CASSARQGARSDTEAFF.

In its sample, this clonotype was seen a few times. V is TRBV7-8 and J is TRBJ1-2; 7 bases align to TRBD1. J gave up 2 bases and V 4 bases, and 10 bases lay outside the gene matches. Germline CDR1 is SGHVS and CDR2 is FQNEAQ. The CDR3 consists of 16 residues. For the CDR3, the DNA is TGTGCCAGCAGCTCACCGACAGGGAGAAAGAACTATGGCTACACCTTC. It specifies CASSSPTGRKNYGYTF.

This clonotype occurred many times. The chain carries TRBV12-3 or TRBV12-4 and TRBJ2-1, with 12 bases that match TRBD2. The CDR3 loop spans 16 amino acids. Germline trimming cut 7 bases from V and 7 bases from J; bases unmatched to any gene: 11. The CDR3 DNA reads as TGTGCCAGCACTCCACCGACTAGCGGGAGTTTGAATGAGCAGTTCTTC. Its protein product is CASTPPTSGSLNEQFF.

This chain uses TRBV6-1 with TRBJ2-6; D is undetermined. Trimming removed 6 bases at V and 2 bases at J, with 8 bases between. Germline V gene data show CDR1 as MNHNS and CDR2 as SASEGT. The CDR3 length is 14 residues. The CDR3 DNA reads as TGTGCCAGCAGGGGGTCGGCTGGGGCCAACGTCCTGACTTTC. Translation gives CASRGSAGANVLTF.

J is TRBJ2-3 and V is TRBV7-8; 8 nucleotides match TRBD2. The CDR3 is made up of 15 amino acids. V gave up 5 bases and J gave up 10 bases; unmatched junction bases: 14. The germline gives CDR1 SGHVS, CDR2 FQNEAQ. The CDR3 loop reads CASSPELAGRYPQYF. DNA of the CDR3: TGTGCCAGCAGCCCGGAGCTAGCGGGCAGATATCCGCAGTATTTT.

The chain combines TRBV28 with TRBJ1-2, with 9 nucleotides matching TRBD1. The germline gives CDR1 MDHEN, CDR2 SYDVKM. The CDR3 is 17 residues long. J lost 8 bases, V lost 6 bases, and 19 bases had no gene match. CDR3 nucleotide sequence: TGTGCCAGCAGCCCCCGGGACAGGGCCCATCTCTCGGGAGGCTACACCTTC. This translates into CASSPRDRAHLSGGYTF.

The rearrangement uses TRBV28 and TRBJ1-2, with D maybe TRBD1 (6 bases). The ends were cut back, 6 bases at V and 2 bases at J, with 16 bases in the middle. The CDR3 has 15 amino acids. Germline CDR1 MDHEN, CDR2 SYDVKM. CDR3: CASSRMTGQNYGYTF. The DNA for the CDR3 is TGTGCCAGCAGCCGGATGACAGGACAAAACTATGGCTACACCTTC.

The V call is TRBV19, the J call TRBJ2-1; D ambiguous. The CDR3 totals 12 residues. The V end was cut by 10 bases, the J end by 0 bases, with 7 bases between. The germline CDR1 and CDR2 sequences are LNHDA and SQIVND (reference sequence). The CDR3, as DNA: TGTGCCACCGGAATCTCCTACAATGAGCAGTTCTTC. Protein sequence: CATGISYNEQFF.

This clonotype was found a few times. This sequence joins TRBV28 and TRBJ1-6; D gene ambiguous. The CDR3 totals 15 residues. V lost 5 bases to trimming and J lost 7 bases, with 15 bases between them. The germline CDR1 and CDR2 sequences are MDHEN and SYDVKM. The CDR3 sequence is CASSAPTGQNSPLHF. The CDR3 nucleotides read TGTGCCAGCAGTGCCCCGACCGGCCAAAATTCACCCCTCCACTTT. Supplemented by reference TRBV28 and TRBJ1-6, the full variable domain reads DVKVTQSSRYLVKRTGEKVFLECVQDMDHENMFWYRQDPGLGLRLIYFSYDVKMKEKGDIPEGYSVSREKKERFSLILESASTNQTSMYLCASSAPTGQNSPLHFGNGTRLTVT.

Of note for this clonotype: The conserved phenylalanine or tryptophan is not found at the CDR3 terminus, so this likely reflects a read error. The chain couples TRBV28 to TRBJ2-4; TRBD1 matches 7 bases. The CDR3 totals 15 residues. With 4 bases clipped from V and 4 bases from J, the junction kept 7 bases outside the gene matches. Germline CDR1 reads MDHEN; CDR2 reads SYDVKM. The DNA for the CDR3 is TGTGCCAGCAGTTACGCCCCGGACAGGAAAAACATTCAGTACTTA. It yields the protein CASSYAPDRKNIQYL.

Here the CDR3 reads CASSRTGLNSPLHF. CDR3 coding DNA: TGTGCCAGCAGTCGGACAGGTCTTAATTCACCCCTCCACTTT. The chain links TRBV2 to TRBJ1-6, with 7 bases identical to TRBD1. In germline, CDR1 is SNHLY, CDR2 FYNNEI. CDR3 length equals 14 residues. Trimming removed 5 bases from V and 6 bases from J; junction bases left unmatched: 4.